This record concerns one T cell receptor beta chain sequence. As yet, its antigen is unknown. The treatment denotes: oral pan-JAK inhibitor, 5-10 mg twice daily. Researchers took lesional scalp punch biopsies and peripheral blood from people who were alopecia areata patients. This specimen comes from a study of CD8+ T cells in alopecia areata. Study summary: Each day, treated patients took oral tofacitinib twice, at 5 to 10 mg per dose.

It was cDNA, reverse transcribed from extracted RNA, that served as the sequencing template. The protocol was immunoSEQ multiplex PCR, while the TCRdb copy is restricted to in-frame clones and leaves out a portion. The sample has 180,000 or so clones, 45% to 60% seen once. V lost 4 bases to trimming and J lost 2 bases; unmatched junction nucleotides: 7. This CDR3 is 15 amino acids long. Germline V lookup: CDR1 LGHNA, CDR2 YSLEER. Overall study findings and caveats: Scalp lesions, especially in alopecia totalis/universalis, had higher clonality than normal scalp. Expanded CD8+ clones among the top 100, and scalp clonality, were significantly decreased by tofacitinib.

This receptor was identified in a human donor with alopecia areata. J is TRBJ1-1 and V is TRBV4-3; 7 bases agree with TRBD1. Material: CD8+ T cells sorted from blood, obtained at roughly week 53, from a patient treated with tofacitinib. CDR3 nucleotides: TGCGCCAGCAGCCGTCCCGGACAGGATAACACTGAAGCTTTCTTT. This gives the protein CASSRPGQDNTEAFF.